This T cell receptor (beta chain) was observed in a study of cytomegalovirus exposure and HLA in healthy donors. The study, taken as a whole, reports: Associated with cytomegalovirus, according to the listing, were fewer than 200 TCR beta chains. For presence/absence analyses, sequencing depth was assumed to be roughly uniform across donors. Common viral pathogens seemed, in a later analysis, to connect with several of the most significant clusters. Among CMV-associated TCR beta chains, most appeared HLA-restricted in a later analysis.

The PCR ran on 60 Vbeta and 13 Jbeta primers. Libraries were prepared by immunoSEQ multiplex PCR; TCRdb keeps only in-frame clonotypes and omits some of them. The table lists over 100,000 clones, about 73% of them singletons, with approximately 2.1% in the top ten. The ends lost 6 bases at V and 7 bases at J; junction bases unmatched: 5. This CDR3 has 12 residues. Germline lookup yields CDR1 SGHTA and CDR2 FQGNSA. Regarding this clone: Its target is not known.

The sample consisted of PBMCs. The sequence was collected from a woman in her forties in good health and CMV-seropositive. V gene TRBV7-2 combines with J gene TRBJ1-1, with 7 bases identical to TRBD1. CDR3 protein: CASSYRGSEAFF. CDR3 nucleotide sequence: TGTGCCAGCAGTTACAGGGGAAGTGAAGCTTTCTTT.